This is a list of T cell receptor beta chains from one sample in a study of tumor T cells in aggressive B-cell lymphoma. The protocol was immunoSEQ multiplex PCR, while the TCRdb copy is restricted to in-frame clones and leaves out a portion. The sample records about 11,000 clones, approximately 91% being singletons. The sample comprised tumor tissue. Receptor source: an adult with diffuse large B cell lymphoma. The CDR3 runs from the conserved cysteine through the conserved F or W. The D gene is left open where the match is weak. Where a row states a size, it is once, few, many or the class of an expanded clone; other rows omit it.

d_gene: NA; abundance: NA; v_gene: TRBV7-7; j_gene: TRBJ2-5; CDR3aa: CASSLGGQPQETQYF; CDR3nt: TGTGCTAGCAGCTTAGGTGGACAGCCACAAGAGACCCAGTACTTC
d_gene: NA; abundance: NA; v_gene: TRBV5-6; j_gene: TRBJ1-2; CDR3aa: CASSPDSYGYTF; CDR3nt: TGTGCCAGCAGCCCGGACAGCTATGGCTACACCTTC
d_gene: TRBD1; abundance: NA; v_gene: TRBV5-6; j_gene: TRBJ2-7; CDR3aa: CASSLTGGDYEQYF; CDR3nt: TGTGCCAGCAGCCTGACAGGGGGGGACTACGAGCAGTACTTC
d_gene: TRBD2; abundance: few; v_gene: TRBV7-2; j_gene: TRBJ2-7; CDR3aa: CASSLTSGSSYEQYF; CDR3nt: TGTGCCAGCAGCCTAACTAGCGGGAGCTCCTACGAGCAGTACTTC
d_gene: NA; abundance: NA; v_gene: TRBV11-3; j_gene: TRBJ2-3; CDR3aa: CASSSVPGERTDTQYF; CDR3nt: TGTGCCAGCAGCTCTGTTCCAGGGGAACGCACAGATACGCAGTATTTT
d_gene: NA; abundance: NA; v_gene: TRBV19; j_gene: TRBJ2-7; CDR3aa: CASSREQSSYEQYF; CDR3nt: TGTGCCAGTAGCAGAGAACAGAGCTCCTACGAGCAGTACTTC
d_gene: TRBD1; abundance: few; v_gene: TRBV7-9; j_gene: TRBJ1-2; CDR3aa: CASSLSLAGGRDGYTF; CDR3nt: TGTGCCAGCAGCTTAAGTCTGGCAGGGGGAAGGGATGGCTACACCTTC
d_gene: NA; abundance: NA; v_gene: TRBV29-1; j_gene: TRBJ2-3; CDR3aa: CSVDLTVSTDTQYF; CDR3nt: TGCAGCGTTGACTTGACAGTTTCCACAGATACGCAGTATTTT
d_gene: NA; abundance: once; v_gene: TRBV5-6; j_gene: TRBJ2-1; CDR3aa: CASSFIAYNEQFF; CDR3nt: TGTGCCAGCAGCTTTATCGCCTACAATGAGCAGTTCTTC
d_gene: TRBD1; abundance: NA; v_gene: TRBV11-3; j_gene: TRBJ2-3; CDR3aa: CASSPWTGDGTDTQYF; CDR3nt: TGTGCCAGCAGCCCCTGGACAGGGGACGGCACAGATACGCAGTATTTT
d_gene: NA; abundance: NA; v_gene: TRBV19; j_gene: TRBJ2-3; CDR3aa: CASSSRGTYTDTQYF; CDR3nt: TGTGCCAGTAGCAGTCGTGGGACTTACACAGATACGCAGTATTTT
d_gene: TRBD1; abundance: once; v_gene: TRBV27; j_gene: TRBJ1-5; CDR3aa: CASSPGTGRNQPQHF; CDR3nt: TGTGCCAGCAGTCCGGGGACAGGGCGGAATCAGCCCCAGCATTTT
d_gene: NA; abundance: NA; v_gene: TRBV6-5; j_gene: TRBJ2-7; CDR3aa: CASSHSYEQYF; CDR3nt: TGTGCCAGCAGTCACAGCTACGAGCAGTACTTC
d_gene: NA; abundance: once; v_gene: TRBV7-3; j_gene: TRBJ2-3; CDR3aa: CASSPYFTSSTDTQYF; CDR3nt: TGTGCCAGCAGCCCCTACTTTACGTCTAGCACAGATACGCAGTATTTT
d_gene: NA; abundance: NA; v_gene: TRBV19; j_gene: TRBJ1-5; CDR3aa: CASSEGGRTDQPQHF; CDR3nt: TGTGCCAGCTCCGAGGGAGGGAGGACGGATCAGCCCCAGCATTTT
d_gene: NA; abundance: NA; v_gene: TRBV6-6; j_gene: TRBJ2-1; CDR3aa: CASSSDSTDEQFF; CDR3nt: TGTGCCAGCAGTTCGGACAGCACGGATGAGCAGTTCTTC
d_gene: NA; abundance: few; v_gene: TRBV27; j_gene: TRBJ1-1; CDR3aa: CASSFAGMNTEAFF; CDR3nt: TGTGCCAGCAGTTTCGCAGGGATGAACACTGAAGCTTTCTTT
d_gene: NA; abundance: NA; v_gene: TRBV14; j_gene: TRBJ1-1; CDR3aa: CASSQERGVTEAFF; CDR3nt: TGTGCCAGCAGCCAAGAGCGGGGAGTCACTGAAGCTTTCTTT
d_gene: TRBD1; abundance: NA; v_gene: TRBV29-1; j_gene: TRBJ1-3; CDR3aa: CSVRSIQGRSGNTIYF; CDR3nt: TGCAGCGTCCGATCAATACAGGGGAGGTCTGGAAACACCATATATTTT
d_gene: NA; abundance: NA; v_gene: TRBV5-1; j_gene: TRBJ1-1; CDR3aa: CASSLVRQGSGPEAFF; CDR3nt: TGCGCCAGCAGCTTGGTGAGGCAAGGGAGTGGTCCTGAAGCTTTCTTT
d_gene: NA; abundance: once; v_gene: TRBV5-6; j_gene: TRBJ1-3; CDR3aa: CASSPTGLMTGNTIYF; CDR3nt: TGTGCCAGCAGCCCGACAGGCCTAATGACTGGAAACACCATATATTTT
d_gene: TRBD2; abundance: NA; v_gene: TRBV5-1; j_gene: TRBJ2-7; CDR3aa: CASSTGGGRGGEQYF; CDR3nt: TGCGCCAGCAGCACCGGGGGGGGCAGGGGAGGCGAGCAGTACTTC
d_gene: TRBD1; abundance: NA; v_gene: TRBV18; j_gene: TRBJ1-5; CDR3aa: CASSRQGAEQPQHF; CDR3nt: TGTGCCAGCTCCAGACAGGGGGCGGAGCAGCCCCAGCATTTT
d_gene: NA; abundance: NA; v_gene: TRBV5-1; j_gene: TRBJ1-1; CDR3aa: CASSFDTPASEAFF; CDR3nt: TGCGCCAGCAGCTTCGACACTCCGGCGTCGGAAGCTTTCTTT
d_gene: TRBD2; abundance: NA; v_gene: TRBV19; j_gene: TRBJ2-1; CDR3aa: CASSILAGGNEQFF; CDR3nt: TGTGCCAGTAGTATACTAGCGGGGGGCAATGAGCAGTTCTTC
d_gene: NA; abundance: NA; v_gene: TRBV7-3; j_gene: TRBJ1-1; CDR3aa: CASSLRENTEAFF; CDR3nt: TGTGCCAGCAGCTTACGGGAGAACACTGAAGCTTTCTTT
d_gene: NA; abundance: NA; v_gene: TRBV4-1; j_gene: TRBJ2-6; CDR3aa: CASNQVGGAPTGANVLTF; CDR3nt: TGCGCCAGCAACCAAGTAGGAGGGGCCCCAACTGGGGCCAACGTCCTGACTTTC
d_gene: TRBD2; abundance: NA; v_gene: TRBV5-1; j_gene: TRBJ2-2; CDR3aa: CASSKRLAGEDTGELFF; CDR3nt: TGCGCCAGCAGCAAACGACTAGCGGGAGAGGACACCGGGGAGCTGTTTTTT
d_gene: TRBD1; abundance: NA; v_gene: TRBV7-9; j_gene: TRBJ2-7; CDR3aa: CASSFGTEKYEQYF; CDR3nt: TGTGCCAGCAGCTTTGGGACAGAAAAATACGAGCAGTACTTC
d_gene: NA; abundance: NA; v_gene: TRBV11-3; j_gene: TRBJ1-1; CDR3aa: CASSLLGNTEAFF; CDR3nt: TGTGCCAGCAGCTTACTAGGTAACACTGAAGCTTTCTTT
d_gene: TRBD1; abundance: NA; v_gene: TRBV9; j_gene: TRBJ2-1; CDR3aa: CASSVVGTGLNEQFF; CDR3nt: TGTGCCAGCAGCGTAGTCGGGACAGGTTTAAATGAGCAGTTCTTC
d_gene: TRBD1; abundance: once; v_gene: TRBV5-1; j_gene: TRBJ2-5; CDR3aa: CASRLRPPTGGPLGTQYF; CDR3nt: TGCGCCAGCCGGCTTCGGCCACCAACAGGGGGCCCGTTGGGGACCCAGTACTTC
d_gene: NA; abundance: NA; v_gene: TRBV5-5; j_gene: TRBJ1-5; CDR3aa: CASSLVGGNQPQHF; CDR3nt: TGTGCCAGCAGCTTGGTAGGGGGCAATCAGCCCCAGCATTTT
d_gene: TRBD1; abundance: NA; v_gene: TRBV5-6; j_gene: TRBJ1-6; CDR3aa: CASRRDRQIWGDSPLHF; CDR3nt: TGTGCCAGCAGAAGGGACAGGCAAATATGGGGGGATTCACCCCTCCACTTT
d_gene: NA; abundance: NA; v_gene: TRBV6-5; j_gene: TRBJ1-3; CDR3aa: CASSSDSPFSGNTIYF; CDR3nt: TGTGCCAGCAGTTCCGACAGTCCCTTCTCTGGAAACACCATATATTTT
d_gene: TRBD2; abundance: NA; v_gene: TRBV4-1; j_gene: TRBJ2-3; CDR3aa: CASSQDRGSGMPSDTQYF; CDR3nt: TGCGCCAGCAGCCAAGATCGAGGTAGCGGGATGCCGTCAGATACGCAGTATTTT
d_gene: TRBD1; abundance: NA; v_gene: TRBV7-2; j_gene: TRBJ2-3; CDR3aa: CASSLTGQGITDTQYF; CDR3nt: TGTGCCAGCAGCCTAACGGGACAGGGAATCACAGATACGCAGTATTTT
d_gene: NA; abundance: NA; v_gene: TRBV7-9; j_gene: TRBJ2-1; CDR3aa: CASSFGTSYNEQFF; CDR3nt: TGTGCCAGCAGCTTCGGGACATCCTACAATGAGCAGTTCTTC
d_gene: NA; abundance: NA; v_gene: TRBV9; j_gene: TRBJ1-2; CDR3aa: CASSSSGGGSNYGYTF; CDR3nt: TGTGCCAGCAGCTCGTCTGGGGGGGGATCTAACTATGGCTACACCTTC
d_gene: TRBD1; abundance: NA; v_gene: TRBV5-6; j_gene: TRBJ1-1; CDR3aa: CASSFRDRMNTEAFF; CDR3nt: TGTGCCAGCAGCTTCCGGGACAGGATGAACACTGAAGCTTTCTTT
d_gene: NA; abundance: NA; v_gene: TRBV5-1; j_gene: TRBJ1-4; CDR3aa: CASRAGTENEKLFF; CDR3nt: TGCGCCAGCAGAGCGGGGACGGAAAATGAAAAACTGTTTTTT
d_gene: TRBD1; abundance: NA; v_gene: TRBV29-1; j_gene: TRBJ1-3; CDR3aa: CSVEDRVAGNTIYF; CDR3nt: TGCAGCGTTGAGGACAGGGTAGCTGGAAACACCATATATTTT
d_gene: TRBD1; abundance: NA; v_gene: TRBV7-9; j_gene: TRBJ2-7; CDR3aa: CASSLPLGQVYEQYF; CDR3nt: TGTGCCAGCAGCTTACCCCTGGGACAGGTCTACGAGCAGTACTTC
d_gene: NA; abundance: NA; v_gene: TRBV7-2; j_gene: TRBJ2-1; CDR3aa: CASSLVSRRRDYNEQFF; CDR3nt: TGTGCCAGCAGCTTAGTGAGTCGGCGGCGGGACTACAATGAGCAGTTCTTC
d_gene: TRBD2; abundance: NA; v_gene: TRBV28; j_gene: TRBJ2-2; CDR3aa: CASGTSGSTGELFF; CDR3nt: TGTGCCAGCGGGACTAGCGGGAGCACCGGGGAGCTGTTTTTT
d_gene: NA; abundance: NA; v_gene: TRBV5-1; j_gene: TRBJ1-1; CDR3aa: CASSLGSLEAFF; CDR3nt: TGCGCCAGCAGCTTGGGGAGCCTTGAAGCTTTCTTT
d_gene: NA; abundance: NA; v_gene: TRBV6-1; j_gene: TRBJ2-7; CDR3aa: CASSEQVYEQYF; CDR3nt: TGTGCCAGCAGTGAACAGGTCTACGAGCAGTACTTC
d_gene: NA; abundance: NA; v_gene: TRBV18; j_gene: TRBJ1-1; CDR3aa: CASSPYLDRDTEAFF; CDR3nt: TGTGCCAGCTCACCCTATTTAGACAGAGACACTGAAGCTTTCTTT
d_gene: TRBD2; abundance: NA; v_gene: TRBV6-1; j_gene: TRBJ2-5; CDR3aa: CASRPGTRETQYF; CDR3nt: TGTGCCAGCCGCCCAGGGACTAGAGAGACCCAGTACTTC
d_gene: NA; abundance: NA; v_gene: TRBV2; j_gene: TRBJ1-2; CDR3aa: CASSATQGSYGYTF; CDR3nt: TGTGCCAGCAGTGCGACTCAGGGGTCCTATGGCTACACCTTC
d_gene: TRBD1; abundance: NA; v_gene: TRBV4-1; j_gene: TRBJ1-1; CDR3aa: CASSIPGQGVRGTEAFF; CDR3nt: TGCGCCAGCAGCATCCCGGGACAGGGCGTACGGGGCACTGAAGCTTTCTTT
d_gene: NA; abundance: NA; v_gene: TRBV7-9; j_gene: TRBJ1-1; CDR3aa: CASSLLEGTEAFF; CDR3nt: TGTGCCAGCAGCTTACTAGAGGGTACTGAAGCTTTCTTT
d_gene: NA; abundance: few; v_gene: TRBV4-1; j_gene: TRBJ2-1; CDR3aa: CASSQGVEQFF; CDR3nt: TGCGCCAGCAGCCAAGGAGTTGAGCAGTTCTTC
d_gene: NA; abundance: NA; v_gene: TRBV9; j_gene: TRBJ2-2; CDR3aa: CASSPRWSQGKGTGELFF; CDR3nt: TGTGCCAGCAGCCCCCGATGGAGTCAGGGGAAAGGCACCGGGGAGCTGTTTTTT
d_gene: NA; abundance: NA; v_gene: TRBV30; j_gene: TRBJ1-1; CDR3aa: CAWSVLGPEAFF; CDR3nt: TGTGCCTGGAGTGTACTAGGGCCTGAAGCTTTCTTT
d_gene: NA; abundance: NA; v_gene: TRBV18; j_gene: TRBJ1-2; CDR3aa: CASSAVGADGYTF; CDR3nt: TGTGCCAGCTCAGCCGTGGGGGCTGATGGCTACACCTTC
d_gene: NA; abundance: NA; v_gene: TRBV30; j_gene: TRBJ1-6; CDR3aa: CARTEVGYNSPLHF; CDR3nt: TGTGCCCGGACAGAGGTTGGCTATAATTCACCCCTCCACTTT
d_gene: TRBD1; abundance: NA; v_gene: TRBV2; j_gene: TRBJ1-6; CDR3aa: CASSGQGDWPLHF; CDR3nt: TGTGCCAGCAGTGGACAGGGGGATTGGCCCCTCCACTTT
d_gene: NA; abundance: NA; v_gene: TRBV30; j_gene: TRBJ1-1; CDR3aa: CAWSAADRSNTEAFF; CDR3nt: TGTGCCTGGAGCGCAGCGGACAGATCGAACACTGAAGCTTTCTTT
d_gene: NA; abundance: NA; v_gene: TRBV10-3; j_gene: TRBJ2-7; CDR3aa: CAIRGSGDEQYF; CDR3nt: TGTGCCATCAGAGGGTCAGGGGACGAGCAGTACTTC